Listed here are 9 T cell receptor beta chains from one sample, sequenced in a study of cytomegalovirus exposure and HLA in healthy donors. Primers included in the PCR were 60 Vbeta and 13 Jbeta primers. Repertoires were generated with immunoSEQ multiplex PCR, while TCRdb's copy carries only in-frame clones and drops some. This table holds around 130,000 clones, just under 80% found once. The sample consisted of PBMCs. Receptors were obtained from a man aged 25 to 40 in good health and CMV-seronegative.

The chain links TRBV5-1 to TRBJ2-1; 10 bases are a match to TRBD2. Germline assignment: CDR1 SGHRS and CDR2 YFSETQ. Trimming removed 4 bases from V and 6 bases from J; junction bases left unmatched: 13. The CDR3 is 17 amino acids. For the CDR3, the DNA is TGCGCCAGCAGCCCCCGCCCTTTCAGCGGGGGGGCCAATGAGCAGTTCTTC. Amino acid sequence: CASSPRPFSGGANEQFF. Using reference TRBV5-1 and TRBJ2-1 for the parts outside the CDR3, the full variable domain is KAGVTQTPRYLIKTRGQQVTLSCSPISGHRSVSWYQQTPGQGLQFLFEYFSETQRNKGNFPGRFSGRQFSNSRSEMNVSTLELGDSALYLCASSPRPFSGGANEQFFGPGTRLTVL.

The chain links TRBV25-1 to TRBJ2-1, with 10 bases fitting TRBD2. Trimming cost V 4 bases and J 3 bases; bases outside gene matches: 9. CDR3 size: 17 residues. The germline CDR1 and CDR2 sequences are MGHDK and SYGVNS. The CDR3 sequence: CASSAISGTSDYNEQFF. CDR3 sequence (DNA): TGTGCCAGCAGTGCCATATCCGGGACTAGCGACTACAATGAGCAGTTCTTC.

The chain has TRBV7-9 and TRBJ2-7, with D possibly being TRBD2 (6 bases). Trimming removed 2 bases from V and 1 base from J, with 15 bases in between. The germline V gene has CDR1 SEHNR and CDR2 FQNEAQ (reference sequence). This CDR3 has 16 residues. The CDR3: CASSLSVGGRSYEQYF. As DNA, the CDR3 is TGTGCCAGCAGCTTATCGGTGGGAGGTAGGTCCTACGAGCAGTACTTC. Combining the CDR3 with reference TRBV7-9 and TRBJ2-7 gives the whole variable domain DTGVSQNPRHKITKRGQNVTFRCDPISEHNRLYWYRQTLGQGPEFLTYFQNEAQLEKSRLLSDRFSAERPKGSFSTLEIQRTEQGDSAMYLCASSLSVGGRSYEQYFGPGTRLTVT.

V is TRBV5-1 and J is TRBJ1-1; no firm D call. Trimming shortened V by 4 bases and J by 4 bases, and 14 bases separated the two germline ends. The CDR3 runs to 14 residues. Germline V gene data show CDR1 as SGHRS and CDR2 as YFSETQ. CDR3 DNA sequence: TGCGCCAGCAGCCTAAATTCGGGAAGCACTGAAGCTTTCTTT. This codes for CASSLNSGSTEAFF. The full variable domain, its missing parts supplied by reference TRBV5-1 and TRBJ1-1, is KAGVTQTPRYLIKTRGQQVTLSCSPISGHRSVSWYQQTPGQGLQFLFEYFSETQRNKGNFPGRFSGRQFSNSRSEMNVSTLELGDSALYLCASSLNSGSTEAFFGQGTRLTVV.

The chain links TRBV28 to TRBJ1-6, with 7 nucleotides matching TRBD1. Germline V gene data show CDR1 as MDHEN and CDR2 as SYDVKM. The CDR3 is 17 amino acids. V shed 5 bases, J shed 6 bases, and the junction held 13 bases outside the gene matches. CDR3 nucleotides: TGTGCCAGCAGTCCAATGTCGCTTGGACAGGCTAATTCACCCCTCCACTTT. Translated, it gives CASSPMSLGQANSPLHF.

The V call is TRBV28, the J call TRBJ1-5, with 7 bases that match TRBD1. This CDR3 is 16 amino acids long. Germline CDR1 and CDR2: MDHEN and SYDVKM. The trim removed 4 bases at V and 4 bases at J, leaving 10 bases unmatched. The CDR3 DNA is TGTGCCAGCAGTTGGACAGGCGACTTTGGTAATCAGCCCCAGCATTTT. It yields the protein CASSWTGDFGNQPQHF.

This clone was recorded once. The CDR3 region is CASSLGQGGKTQYF. The CDR3 nucleotides read TGCGCCAGCAGCTTGGGACAGGGGGGAAAGACCCAGTACTTC. The rearrangement links TRBV5-1 to TRBJ2-5; 9 nucleotides line up with TRBD1. CDR3 length: 14 amino acids. The V and J ends lost 0 bases and 6 bases, in that order; junction bases with no gene match: 3. From germline, CDR1 is SGHRS and CDR2 YFSETQ.

This clone was counted only a few times. V usage is TRBV7-2 and J usage is TRBJ2-2; 8 bases agree with TRBD1. From germline, CDR1 is SGHTA and CDR2 FQGNSA. The CDR3 sequence is 17 residues long. With V trimmed by 4 bases and J by 4 bases, 11 bases remained unmatched. This chain's CDR3 is CASSSGDRTGFTGELFF. CDR3 bases: TGTGCCAGCAGCTCAGGGGATAGGACAGGGTTCACCGGGGAGCTGTTTTTT.

This clone has only a few counts. The germline gene is not matched at one end of the junction; a read error may be the cause. The chain combines TRBV7-7 with TRBJ1-4; 8 bases are a match to TRBD1. There are 14 residues in the CDR3. Germline CDR1 reads SSHAT; CDR2 reads FNYEAQ (reference sequence). The CDR3: CASSFTGQDEKLFF. CDR3 DNA: TGTGCTAGCAGCTTCACGGGACAGGACGAAAAACTGTTTTTT.